Each of the 21 T cell receptor beta chains below was sequenced from the same sample in a study of OX40 agonist ivuxolimab in advanced cancers. TCRdb keeps only in-frame clones here, not all; method: immunoSEQ multiplex PCR. The sample records 72,000 or so clones, about four fifths being singletons. This specimen consisted of CD4+ or CD8+ T cells sorted from blood, obtained in a trial of the OX40 agonist ivuxolimab. The receptors were sampled from an adult with an advanced solid tumor such as melanoma, head and neck, liver or kidney cancer.

In this sample, this clone turned up once. The chain couples TRBV5-4 to TRBJ1-2, with D possibly being TRBD1 (6 bases). The germline V gene encodes CDR1 SGHNT and CDR2 YYREEE (reference sequence). Trimming removed 7 bases at V and 3 bases at J, with 22 bases between. This CDR3 spans 16 amino acids. CDR3 sequence reads: CASGAWSQGMDYGYTF. Here the CDR3 DNA reads TGTGCCAGCGGAGCTTGGTCTCAGGGGATGGACTATGGCTACACCTTC.

The chain couples TRBV6-5 to TRBJ1-2; weak D call: TRBD1 (5 bases). Germline V gene data show CDR1 as MNHEY and CDR2 as SVGAGI. The CDR3 is made up of 13 amino acids. The germline V and J ends were trimmed by 7 bases and 0 bases, with 9 bases remaining between them. CDR3 nucleotides: TGTGCCAGCACTGACAGTACTAACTATGGCTACACCTTC. Protein product: CASTDSTNYGYTF.

The gene calls are TRBV5-1 and TRBJ1-1; D possibly corresponds to TRBD1 (6 bases). Germline values: CDR1 SGHRS, CDR2 YFSETQ. Deletions cut 0 bases from V and 3 bases from J, with 9 bases between. The length of the CDR3 is 14 residues. CDR3 nucleotide sequence: TGCGCCAGCAGCTTGGATACAGGGTACACTGAAGCTTTCTTT. It yields the protein CASSLDTGYTEAFF. Full variable domain (missing parts from reference TRBV5-1 and TRBJ1-1): KAGVTQTPRYLIKTRGQQVTLSCSPISGHRSVSWYQQTPGQGLQFLFEYFSETQRNKGNFPGRFSGRQFSNSRSEMNVSTLELGDSALYLCASSLDTGYTEAFFGQGTRLTVV.

The chain joins TRBV30 to TRBJ1-4; D uncertain. The ends were cut back, 3 bases at V and 1 base at J, with 9 bases in the middle. CDR3 length: 14 residues. Germline V gene lookup returns CDR1 GTSNPN and CDR2 SVGIG (reference sequence). For the CDR3, the DNA is TGTGCCTGGAGCCTAGGAGGAACTAATGAAAAACTGTTTTTT. The encoded protein is CAWSLGGTNEKLFF.

The chain couples TRBV5-1 to TRBJ2-2; 7 nucleotides match TRBD1. V lost 2 bases to trimming and J lost 2 bases; unmatched junction nucleotides: 6. The CDR3 is made up of 16 amino acids. Germline loops: CDR1 SGHRS, CDR2 YFSETQ. CDR3 nucleotide sequence: TGCGCCAGCAGCTTTATCGGGACAGCTAACACCGGGGAGCTGTTTTTT. Encoded protein: CASSFIGTANTGELFF.

The CDR3 here is CASSQGRLEGYTF. DNA for the CDR3: TGTGCCAGCAGCCAAGGCCGGTTGGAGGGCTACACCTTC. This chain connects TRBV4-2 to TRBJ1-2; D is unresolved. Deletions cut 1 base from V and 8 bases from J, with 11 bases between. Germline V CDR1 and CDR2: LGHNA, YNFKEQ. There are 13 residues in the CDR3.

This chain connects TRBV6-5 to TRBJ2-5; 9 bases fit TRBD1. The germline gives CDR1 MNHEY, CDR2 SVGAGI. The V segment lost 11 bases and the J segment 3 bases; nucleotides outside the gene matches: 7. There are 13 residues in the CDR3. In nucleotides, the CDR3 is TGTGCCTCCTACCGGGACAGGGAAGAGACCCAGTACTTC. Protein: CASYRDREETQYF.

The rearrangement links TRBV6-5 to TRBJ1-1; D is undetermined. The V gene lost 5 bases and the J gene lost 3 bases, with 7 bases spanning the gap. There are 12 residues in the CDR3. The V gene's germline CDR1 is MNHEY and CDR2 SVGAGI. The CDR3 loop reads CASSRVDTEAFF. For the CDR3, the DNA is TGTGCCAGCAGTCGGGTTGACACTGAAGCTTTCTTT.

The V and J genes are TRBV11-1 and TRBJ2-3; the D gene is possibly TRBD1 (6 bases). Trimming removed 5 bases from V and 0 bases from J, with 15 bases in between. The CDR3 contains 16 residues. Germline values: CDR1 SGHAT, CDR2 FQDESV (reference sequence). CDR3: CASSPRNRASTDTQYF. CDR3 DNA: TGTGCCAGCAGCCCCCGGAACAGGGCTAGCACAGATACGCAGTATTTT.

The chain's CDR3 is CASSRNTEAFF. The CDR3 region has the DNA TGTGCCAGTAGCCGGAACACTGAAGCTTTCTTT. The V call is TRBV19, the J call TRBJ1-1; D gene uncertain. Germline-derived CDR1 and CDR2 are LNHDA and SQIVND (reference sequence). The CDR3 runs to 11 residues. Trimming stripped 6 bases from V and 1 base from J, with 3 bases between.

J is TRBJ1-2 and V is TRBV7-9; D not certain. The V and J ends lost 3 bases and 2 bases respectively, with 13 bases between them. CDR1 and CDR2 from the germline V gene are SEHNR and FQNEAQ (reference sequence). This CDR3 has 15 residues. The CDR3 nucleotides are TGTGCCAGCAGCTTCTCGCGGCCGAGAAACTATGGCTACACCTTC. Its translation: CASSFSRPRNYGYTF.

This chain connects TRBV5-4 to TRBJ1-1, with D possibly TRBD1 on 5 matching bases. V lost 1 base and J lost 0, with 16 bases in between. The CDR3 is 17 amino acids. Germline loops: CDR1 SGHNT, CDR2 YYREEE (reference sequence). The chain's CDR3 is CASSLTDIFVMNTEAFF. The CDR3 DNA sequence: TGTGCCAGCAGCTTGACGGACATTTTTGTCATGAACACTGAAGCTTTCTTT.

The rearrangement uses TRBV2 and TRBJ2-7; 8 positions agree with TRBD1. From germline, CDR1 is SNHLY and CDR2 FYNNEI. The CDR3 has 14 residues. Germline trimming cut 2 bases from V and 4 bases from J; bases unmatched to any gene: 4. The CDR3 DNA reads as TGTGCCAGCAGTGAACGCAGGGGGCGTTACGAGCAGTACTTC. Its protein is CASSERRGRYEQYF.

The V gene is TRBV6-1, the J gene TRBJ1-2; tentatively, D is TRBD1 (5 bases). Germline CDR1 reads MNHNS; CDR2 reads SASEGT. This CDR3 spans 14 amino acids. The germline V and J ends were trimmed by 6 bases and 4 bases, with 15 bases remaining between them. CDR3 in DNA: TGTGCCAGCAGCCCGGGACGGAACTCCTATGGCTACACCTTC. Its protein is CASSPGRNSYGYTF.

The rearrangement links TRBV2 to TRBJ1-1, with a possible D match to TRBD1 (5 bases). CDR1 and CDR2 from the germline V gene are SNHLY and FYNNEI. The CDR3 runs to 14 residues. Deletions cut 6 bases from V and 4 bases from J, with 15 bases between. The CDR3 coding sequence is TGTGCCAGCAGCGCTAGCCGGGGCGGCACTGAAGCTTTCTTT. Residues: CASSASRGGTEAFF.

The chain is built from TRBV25-1 and TRBJ2-3; D is ambiguous. CDR3 size: 15 residues. CDR1 is MGHDK and CDR2 is SYGVNS in the germline V gene. V lost 3 bases, J lost 1 base, and 11 bases lay in between. This CDR3 is CASSDDVAGTDTQYF. The CDR3 bases are TGTGCCAGCAGTGATGATGTGGCAGGCACAGATACGCAGTATTTT.

This chain links TRBV7-9 with TRBJ2-4; D is unclear. In germline, CDR1 is SEHNR, CDR2 FQNEAQ (reference sequence). The CDR3 contains 15 residues. V lost 5 bases and J 3 bases, leaving 14 bases between the germline ends. DNA for the CDR3: TGTGCCAGCAGCCCATATCCCCGGTTCAAAAACATTCAGTACTTC. Amino acids: CASSPYPRFKNIQYF.

CDR3 loop: CATSRDFGQGDEKLFF. CDR3 in DNA: TGTGCCACCAGCAGAGATTTCGGCCAGGGGGATGAAAAACTGTTTTTT. V and J are TRBV15 and TRBJ1-4; 7 bases fit TRBD1. Unmatched junction bases numbered 7, after V lost 0 bases and J lost 6 bases. CDR3 length: 16 amino acids. Germline values: CDR1 LNHNV, CDR2 YYDKDF (reference sequence).

In this sample, this clone turned up a few times. The V and J genes are TRBV19 and TRBJ1-5; no reliable D call. CDR3 length: 12 amino acids. V was pared by 5 bases and J by 4 bases, with 6 bases between. From germline, CDR1 is LNHDA and CDR2 SQIVND (reference sequence). The CDR3: CASSGLNQPQHF. The DNA of the CDR3 is TGTGCCAGTAGTGGACTGAATCAGCCCCAGCATTTT.

The chain links TRBV21-1 to TRBJ2-7; the D segment call TRBD2 is taken from the table without a DNA check. TRBV21-1 is a pseudogene segment. This CDR3 contains 16 residues. The CDR3 coding sequence is TGTGCCAGCAGCAAAGGCTTGGGACTGAGCTCCTACGAGCAGTACTTC. Translation: CASSKGLGLSSYEQYF.

The rearrangement links TRBV10-3 to TRBJ1-2, with TRBD1 matching over 9 bases. Germline lookup yields CDR1 ENHRY and CDR2 SYGVKD. The ends lost 11 bases at V and 3 bases at J; junction bases unmatched: 10. This CDR3 has 14 amino acids. CDR3 amino acids: CAPIQGATYYGYTF. For the CDR3, the DNA is TGTGCCCCGATACAGGGGGCGACCTACTATGGCTACACCTTC.